This entry is about one TCR beta chain. Assay used: immunoSEQ multiplex PCR; TCRdb lists only in-frame clones, some missing. The sample has about 160,000 clones; about 87% are singletons. The record originates from a study of control samples from healthy donors and cancer patients. This CDR3 region has 11 residues. Germline V lookup: CDR1 SGHDN, CDR2 FVKESK. The germline V and J ends were trimmed by 4 bases and 6 bases, with 6 bases remaining between them. The TCR comes from a young man in good health. The sequenced sample was blood. The chain carries TRBV14 and TRBJ1-1; D gene ambiguous. CDR3 bases: TGTGCCAGCAGCCTCGGACCTGAAGCTTTCTTT. Protein: CASSLGPEAFF. The full variable domain, completed using reference TRBV14 and TRBJ1-1, is EAGVTQFPSHSVIEKGQTVTLRCDPISGHDNLYWYRRVMGKEIKFLLHFVKESKQDESGMPNNRFLAERTGGTYSTLKVQPAELEDSGVYFCASSLGPEAFFGQGTRLTVV.